Listed below are T cell receptor beta chains from one sample, sequenced in a study of cytomegalovirus exposure and HLA in healthy donors. Profiled with immunoSEQ multiplex PCR; TCRdb holds only in-frame clones, not every one. Seen here are roughly 150,000 clones, around 72% observed once, and the top ten hold about 7.7%. The source material was PBMCs. The origin of the receptors is a woman aged 40 to 49 in good health and CMV-seropositive. CDR3s include the opening cysteine and the closing phenylalanine or tryptophan. A D gene is named only where the DNA matches it firmly. A clone size is listed for some rows: how often the clone was seen (once, few, many), or a class if it is expanded.

V gene	clone size	J gene	D gene	CDR3 DNA	CDR3 protein
TRBV4-2	NA	TRBJ2-7	NA	TGTGCCAGCAGCCAAGATAGAACGGGGATAGACTACGAGCAGTACTTC	CASSQDRTGIDYEQYF
TRBV7-6	NA	TRBJ1-3	TRBD1	TGTGCCAGCAGGCCAGACAGGGGACCGGGAAACACCATATATTTT	CASRPDRGPGNTIYF
TRBV4-3	NA	TRBJ1-2	TRBD1	TGCGCCAGCAGCCAAGACGGGGACAGCGAGTATGGCTACACCTTC	CASSQDGDSEYGYTF
TRBV18	NA	TRBJ2-6	NA	TGTGCCAGCTCCCTGTCCGTCAGGGGTGCGCTCTCTGGGGCCAACGTCCTGACTTTC	CASSLSVRGALSGANVLTF
TRBV18	NA	TRBJ1-1	NA	TGTGCCAGCTCACCACTTGCGGGCACTGAAGCTTTCTTT	CASSPLAGTEAFF
TRBV18	few	TRBJ1-1	NA	TGTGCCAGCTCACCACTTCAGGGCTCCACTGAAGCTTTCTTT	CASSPLQGSTEAFF
TRBV9	NA	TRBJ1-2	TRBD1	TGTGCCAGCAGCGTAGGCGGACAGGGCATTAACTATGGCTACACCTTC	CASSVGGQGINYGYTF
TRBV5-4	NA	TRBJ2-3	TRBD2	TGTGCCAGCAGCTTGCGACTAGCCGATAGCACAGATACGCAGTATTTT	CASSLRLADSTDTQYF
TRBV2	NA	TRBJ1-4	TRBD1	TGTGCCAGCAGGGGACAGACCTCTGGTGAAAAACTGTTTTTT	CASRGQTSGEKLFF
TRBV9	NA	TRBJ1-1	TRBD1	TGTGCCAGCAGCGTAGGAAGGGGGCAACGTCACACTGAAGCTTTCTTT	CASSVGRGQRHTEAFF
TRBV6-1	once	TRBJ1-4	NA	TGTGCCAGCAGTTTAGCAGGGAAGGGAAAACTGTTTTTT	CASSLAGKGKLFF
TRBV6-1	NA	TRBJ2-7	TRBD1	TGTGCCAGCAGGGCCGACAGGGCCGAGCAGTACTTC	CASRADRAEQYF
TRBV7-2	NA	TRBJ1-1	NA	TGTGCCAGCAGCTTAGCCAGGGCCATGAACACTGAAGCTTTCTTT	CASSLARAMNTEAFF
TRBV29-1	NA	TRBJ1-2	NA	TGCAGCGTTGGGGGCGCCTATGGCTACACCTTC	CSVGGAYGYTF
TRBV5-6	NA	TRBJ1-4	TRBD1	TGTGCCAGCAGCCGCACGGACAGGGGGCGGAGTGATGAAAAACTGTTTTTT	CASSRTDRGRSDEKLFF
TRBV7-9	NA	TRBJ1-6	TRBD1	TGTGCCAGCAGCCACGGACAGGTCGGTTCACCCCTCCACTTT	CASSHGQVGSPLHF
TRBV10-3	NA	TRBJ1-2	NA	TGTGCCATCAGTGGGGGGGAAGACTATGGCTACACCTTC	CAISGGEDYGYTF
TRBV10-2	NA	TRBJ1-1	TRBD1	TGCGCCAGCAGAATAGGGAGTAATACAGGGGTCCCTGAAGCTTTCTTT	CASRIGSNTGVPEAFF
TRBV7-2	NA	TRBJ2-5	NA	TGTGCCAGCAGCTTACCCGGGTTGGAGACCCAGTACTTC	CASSLPGLETQYF
TRBV7-2	NA	TRBJ1-4	NA	TGTGCCAGCAGCTTACAGGGGTCGGGTAATGAAAAACTGTTTTTT	CASSLQGSGNEKLFF
TRBV19	NA	TRBJ1-1	NA	TGTGCCAGTAGTATAGACGAAATGCGGAACACTGAAGCTTTCTTT	CASSIDEMRNTEAFF
TRBV28	NA	TRBJ2-3	TRBD2	TGTGCCAGCAGACTTACTAGCGGGGGCGCAGATACGCAGTATTTT	CASRLTSGGADTQYF
TRBV18	NA	TRBJ2-2	NA	TGTGCCAGCTCACCACCGAGGGTGGCCGCCGGGGAGCTGTTTTTT	CASSPPRVAAGELFF
TRBV11-2	NA	TRBJ2-7	NA	TGTGCCAGCAGCTACCCGGGGTACGAGCAGTACTTC	CASSYPGYEQYF
TRBV5-6	NA	TRBJ1-1	NA	TGTGCCAGCAGCTTGTTCTCGGGCACTGAAGCTTTCTTT	CASSLFSGTEAFF
TRBV6-1	NA	TRBJ1-1	NA	TGTGCCAGCAGTACGGAACGGACTAACACTGAAGCTTTCTTT	CASSTERTNTEAFF
TRBV7-2	NA	TRBJ1-3	NA	TGTGCCAGCAGCTTAGCCCTGGGCTCATCTGGAAACACCATATATTTT	CASSLALGSSGNTIYF
TRBV7-9	few	TRBJ1-1	NA	TGTTCCAGCAGGCAGGGGAACACTGAAGCTTTCTTT	CSSRQGNTEAFF
TRBV7-9	NA	TRBJ1-6	TRBD1	TGTGCCAGCACCAAGACAGGGGGCTTGTCACCCCTCCACTTT	CASTKTGGLSPLHF
TRBV7-5	NA	TRBJ2-4	NA	TGTGCCAGAAGCCCTAAGGGACAGGGGCTAGCCAAAAACATTCAGTACTTC	CARSPKGQGLAKNIQYF
TRBV6-6	NA	TRBJ2-1	NA	TGTGCCAGCACCCCGCCGCGCGGGGTCTCCTACAATGAGCAGTTCTTC	CASTPPRGVSYNEQFF
TRBV10-3	NA	TRBJ1-2	NA	TGTGCCAGCAACTCCGGGTCCATCTATGGCTACGCCTTC	CASNSGSIYGYAF
TRBV5-1	once	TRBJ2-5	NA	TGCGCCAGCAGCTTCGAGGGGGCCGGGGGCCCTGAGACCCAGTACTTC	CASSFEGAGGPETQYF
TRBV30	NA	TRBJ1-1	NA	TGTGCCTGGAGGATGGTAGGGAGCACTGAAGCTTTCTTT	CAWRMVGSTEAFF
TRBV7-2	NA	TRBJ2-7	TRBD2	TGTGCCAGCAGCCCTAGGCGTGGCGGGGGGGCCCTCTACGAGCAGTACTTC	CASSPRRGGGALYEQYF
TRBV6-4	NA	TRBJ1-2	NA	TGTGCCAGCAGCCCTACAGGAGCTAACTATGGCTACACCTTC	CASSPTGANYGYTF
TRBV9	NA	TRBJ2-1	NA	TGTGCCAGCAGCCCACACCTCACCGACAGGACAACCTACAATGAGCAGTTCTTC	CASSPHLTDRTTYNEQFF
TRBV30	NA	TRBJ1-4	TRBD1	TGTGCCTGGAGTGTAGGGACAGGGAATAATGAAAAACTGTTTTTT	CAWSVGTGNNEKLFF
TRBV5-4	NA	TRBJ1-5	TRBD1	TGTGCCAGCAGCTGGGACAGGGATCAGCCCCAGCATTTT	CASSWDRDQPQHF
TRBV7-3	NA	TRBJ2-7	NA	TGTGCCAGCAGCTTAGGAGGGATCCCGTCCTACGAGCAGTACTTC	CASSLGGIPSYEQYF
TRBV20-1	NA	TRBJ2-1	TRBD2	TGCAGTGCTAGGACGCAGCGGGGCGAAGTCTTC	CSARTQRGEVF
TRBV4-1	NA	TRBJ2-7	TRBD1	TGCGCCAGCAGCCAAGCGTACAGGGGCTCCTACGAGCAGTACTTC	CASSQAYRGSYEQYF
TRBV5-1	few	TRBJ1-2	NA	TGCGCCAGCAGCCCCGGTGGTGGGGACGGGGGTGGCTACACCTTC	CASSPGGGDGGGYTF
TRBV7-8	NA	TRBJ1-1	NA	TGTGCCAGCAGCTTAGGGCCAGAATACATGAACACTGAAGCTTTCTTT	CASSLGPEYMNTEAFF
TRBV7-7	NA	TRBJ2-7	NA	TGTGCTAGCAGCTTGGAGGGCGCCTACGAGCAGTACTTC	CASSLEGAYEQYF
TRBV5-6	NA	TRBJ2-1	NA	TGTGCCAGCAGCGGGTACGGGACTCCAGTGGGTGAGCAGTTCTTC	CASSGYGTPVGEQFF
TRBV6-1	few	TRBJ1-4	NA	TGTGCCAGCAGGTTAACGACAGCAACTAATGAAAAACTGTTTTTT	CASRLTTATNEKLFF
TRBV11-3	NA	TRBJ2-3	TRBD2	TGTGCCAGCAGCCGAGGACTAGCGCGAGATACGCAGTATTTT	CASSRGLARDTQYF
TRBV7-2	NA	TRBJ1-2	NA	TGTGCCAGCAGCCCACGTTCTACGAATTATGGCTACACCTTC	CASSPRSTNYGYTF
TRBV7-2	few	TRBJ2-7	TRBD1	TGTGCCAGCAGCTTAGTGGGGGACAGTTCGCTTCGGCAGTACTTC	CASSLVGDSSLRQYF
TRBV20-1	NA	TRBJ1-2	TRBD1	TGCAGTGCTAGAGGGACAGGGGGATACACCTTC	CSARGTGGYTF
TRBV30	NA	TRBJ1-6	TRBD1	TGTGCCTGGAGTTTAGGGACAGGGACGCGTAATTCACCCCTCCACTTT	CAWSLGTGTRNSPLHF
TRBV4-3	once	TRBJ2-1	NA	TGCGCCAGCAGTCAGGGGAACTATAACAATGAGCAGTTCTTC	CASSQGNYNNEQFF
TRBV5-1	NA	TRBJ1-4	NA	TGCGCCAGCAGCTTGGTTTTGCGGGACCCTAATGAAAAACTGTTTTTT	CASSLVLRDPNEKLFF
TRBV6-6	few	TRBJ1-5	TRBD1	TGTGCCAGCAATCCAGGGGGCGGAAACAATCAGCCCCAGCATTTT	CASNPGGGNNQPQHF
TRBV27	few	TRBJ2-7	TRBD2	TGTGCCAGCAGTTTAGGGAGCGGGGGATACGAGCAGTACTTC	CASSLGSGGYEQYF
TRBV7-2	NA	TRBJ2-1	TRBD2	TGTGCCAGCAGCTTCGGGGCTAGCGGGGGGAATGAGCAGTTCTTC	CASSFGASGGNEQFF
TRBV6-5	NA	TRBJ1-1	TRBD1	TGTGCCAGCAGCCCCGGACGGGACAGAGAAGCTTTCTTT	CASSPGRDREAFF